This TCR beta chain was sequenced for a study of T cell responses to AZD1222 COVID-19 vaccine. Broader study findings: The repertoires were collected only after the peak T cell response. Spike was spanned by vaccine-associated CD4 TCRs, with dominance at 160-218 and 743-854. The breadth and depth of Spike-specific TCRs increased once two AZD1222 doses had been given.

Of note for this clone: Its antigen is still unknown.

Using immunoSEQ multiplex PCR, the repertoire was profiled, and TCRdb retains in-frame clones only, with some absent. The sample shows over 110,000 clones, 85% to 90% of them seen only once. Germline V gene sequence: CDR1 SNHLY, CDR2 FYNNEI. Trimming pared 4 bases from V and 1 base from J, leaving 8 bases between. The CDR3 is 13 amino acids. The chain combines TRBV2 with TRBJ2-7; D is ambiguous. The clonotype comes from an adult who received the AZD1222 COVID-19 vaccine. The sample was peripheral blood, taken 28 days after the second AZD1222 dose. The CDR3 is CASSVISSYEQYV. The CDR3 DNA reads TGTGCCAGCAGTGTAATCAGTTCCTACGAGCAGTACGTC.